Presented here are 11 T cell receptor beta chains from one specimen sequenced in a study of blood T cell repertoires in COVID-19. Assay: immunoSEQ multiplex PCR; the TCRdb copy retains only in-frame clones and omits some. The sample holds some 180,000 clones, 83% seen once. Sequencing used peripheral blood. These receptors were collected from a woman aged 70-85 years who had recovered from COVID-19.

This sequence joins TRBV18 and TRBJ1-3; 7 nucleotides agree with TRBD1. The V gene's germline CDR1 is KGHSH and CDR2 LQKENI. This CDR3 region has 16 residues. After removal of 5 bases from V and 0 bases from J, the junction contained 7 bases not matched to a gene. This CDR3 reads CASSTQTGNSGNTIYF. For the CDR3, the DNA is TGTGCCAGCTCAACCCAGACAGGGAACTCTGGAAACACCATATATTTT. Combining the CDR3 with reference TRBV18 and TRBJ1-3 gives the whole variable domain NAGVMQNPRHLVRRRGQEARLRCSPMKGHSHVYWYRQLPEEGLKFMVYLQKENIIDESGMPKERFSAEFPKEGPSILRIQQVVRGDSAAYFCASSTQTGNSGNTIYFGEGSWLTVV.

CDR3 sequence: CASTDRLTGNTIYF. The CDR3 DNA sequence: TGTGCCAGCACTGACCGGTTGACTGGAAACACCATATATTTT. The J gene is TRBJ1-3, the V gene TRBV25-1; D not resolved. V was cut by 7 bases and J by 2 bases, with 12 bases left in between. Germline V gene lookup returns CDR1 MGHDK and CDR2 SYGVNS. This CDR3 has 14 residues.

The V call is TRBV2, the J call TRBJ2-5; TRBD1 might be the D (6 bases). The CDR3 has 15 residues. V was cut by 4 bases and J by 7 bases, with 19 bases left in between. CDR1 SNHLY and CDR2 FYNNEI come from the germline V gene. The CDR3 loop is CASSGWTALGLTQYF. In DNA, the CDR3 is TGTGCCAGCAGTGGGTGGACAGCCCTTGGATTGACCCAGTACTTC.

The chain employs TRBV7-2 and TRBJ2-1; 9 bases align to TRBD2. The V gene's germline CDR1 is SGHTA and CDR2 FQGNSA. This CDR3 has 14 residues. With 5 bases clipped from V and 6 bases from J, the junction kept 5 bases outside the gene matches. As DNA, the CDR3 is TGTGCCAGCAGCCCCGGACTAGCGCGCAATGAGCAGTTCTTC. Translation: CASSPGLARNEQFF.

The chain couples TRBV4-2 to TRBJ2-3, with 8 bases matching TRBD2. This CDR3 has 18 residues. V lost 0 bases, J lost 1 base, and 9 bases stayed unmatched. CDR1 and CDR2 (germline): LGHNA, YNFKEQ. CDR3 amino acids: CASSQEPGGSWGTDTQYF. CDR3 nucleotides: TGTGCCAGCAGCCAAGAGCCGGGGGGGTCCTGGGGCACAGATACGCAGTATTTT.

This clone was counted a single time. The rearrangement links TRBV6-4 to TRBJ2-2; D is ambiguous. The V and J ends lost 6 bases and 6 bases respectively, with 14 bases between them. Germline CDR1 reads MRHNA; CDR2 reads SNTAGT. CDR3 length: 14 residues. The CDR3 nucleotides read TGTGCCAGCAGAGCAGGTGTTGGTCCCGGGGAGCTGTTTTTT. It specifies CASRAGVGPGELFF.

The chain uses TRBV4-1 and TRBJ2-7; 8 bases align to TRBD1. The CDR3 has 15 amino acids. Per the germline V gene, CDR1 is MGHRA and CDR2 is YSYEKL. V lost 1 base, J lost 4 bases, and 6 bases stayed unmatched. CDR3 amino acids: CASSQGQGQIYEQYF. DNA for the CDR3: TGCGCCAGCAGCCAAGGACAGGGGCAGATTTACGAGCAGTACTTC.

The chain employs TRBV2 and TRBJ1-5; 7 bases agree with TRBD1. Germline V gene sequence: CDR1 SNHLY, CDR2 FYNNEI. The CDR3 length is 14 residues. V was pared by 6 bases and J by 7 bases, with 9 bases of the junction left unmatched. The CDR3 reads CASRSDRVGQPQHF. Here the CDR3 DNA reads TGTGCCAGCAGATCCGACAGGGTCGGCCAGCCCCAGCATTTT.

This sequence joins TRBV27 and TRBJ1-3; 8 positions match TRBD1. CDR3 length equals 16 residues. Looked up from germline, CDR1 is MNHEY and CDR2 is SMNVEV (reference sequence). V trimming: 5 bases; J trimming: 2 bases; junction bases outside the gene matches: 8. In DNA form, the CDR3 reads TGTGCCAGCAGTCGATACCCGGGACAGGCTGGAAACACCATATATTTT. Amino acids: CASSRYPGQAGNTIYF.

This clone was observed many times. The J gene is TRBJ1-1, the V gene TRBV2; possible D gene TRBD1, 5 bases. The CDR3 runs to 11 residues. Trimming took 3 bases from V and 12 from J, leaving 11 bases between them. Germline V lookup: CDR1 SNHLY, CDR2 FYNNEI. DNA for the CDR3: TGTGCCAGCAGTGACGGGGGGGGAACTTTCTTT. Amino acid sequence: CASSDGGGTFF. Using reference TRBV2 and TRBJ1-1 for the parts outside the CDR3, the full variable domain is EPEVTQTPSHQVTQMGQEVILRCVPISNHLYFYWYRQILGQKVEFLVSFYNNEISEKSEIFDDQFSVERPDGSNFTLKIRSTKLEDSAMYFCASSDGGGTFFGQGTRLTVV.

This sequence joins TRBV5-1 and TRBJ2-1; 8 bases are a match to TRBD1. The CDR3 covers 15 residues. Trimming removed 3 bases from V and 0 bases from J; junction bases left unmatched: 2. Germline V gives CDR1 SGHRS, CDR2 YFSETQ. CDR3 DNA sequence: TGCGCCAGCAGCTGGGGGACAGGCTCCTACAATGAGCAGTTCTTC. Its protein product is CASSWGTGSYNEQFF.